Described below is a single T cell receptor beta chain sequence and its context. The target of this receptor is not known. Per-nucleotide qualities are absent, and no much larger clonotype sits a single base away. TCR beta CDR3 regions were amplified from RNA transcripts. The TCR CDR3 was subjected to a first round of RT-PCR using the HTBI primer set and the Qiagen OneStep RT-PCR kit. Libraries were constructed in a second round of multiplex PCR, after which size selection and purification were performed. Sequencing of the libraries was done on an Illumina HiSeq2000 using paired-end 100 bp reads. As for the original processing: Raw data were processed with SOAPnuke, discarding reads with adapters, uncalled bases, mean Phred below 15, or no exact constant-primer or identifier match. High-quality paired reads were merged with COPE v1.2.5, and unique nucleotide sequences were defined as clonotypes. Clonotypes were aligned to IMGT TRBV, TRBD and TRBJ reference segments using MiTCR v1.1. The analysis was restricted to V-J combinations with a frequency above 0.0001, which together covered approximately 99% of the repertoires. A TCS score was defined as the ratio between F50 (clonal expansion) and ExV (chaos), using BLOSUM62-based TCRdist between CDR3 peptides within each V-J. Welch's t-statistics and random forest reduced around 520 V-J features to around 14, which were used in a naive Bayes classifier (R e1071). TCRdb took the public reads, trimmed them with fastp at Q25, ran MiXCR for clone calling and kept in-frame beta chains. When rows share a CDR3 protein, they turn into one entry using the most common DNA and genes. The V and J calls were not made by the authors but by TCRdb's processing. Present in this sample are around 450,000 distinct CDR3 sequences, about a sixth of which were seen just once. The top ten hold roughly 13% of the sample.

Stable Graves' hyperthyroidism was defined as the absence of progression to ophthalmopathy over 18 months of follow-up. The hyperthyroidism patients were between 18 and 65 years old and newly diagnosed, with a disease duration of less than 2 months. The study excluded patients with uncontrolled infections, other autoimmune diseases, pregnancy or lactation. Diagnoses relied on clinical symptoms, serum thyroxine and TRAb, thyroid ultrasound and orbital computed tomography. PBMCs were separated from roughly 9.3 ml of fresh peripheral blood using Ficoll-Paque density gradient centrifugation. Total RNA was extracted using Trizol reagent, and RNA quality was assessed on an Agilent 2100 Bioanalyzer. The germline V gene specifies SNHLY as CDR1 and FYNNEI as CDR2. From the cysteine through the phenylalanine, the CDR3 covers 17 amino acids. The CDR3 DNA has 51 bases and is translated from base 1. V and J are trimmed by 7 bases and 3 bases, and the gene matches miss 9 bases of the junction.

The sample comes from a study of T cells in Graves' hyperthyroidism and ophthalmopathy (dated 2019 in TCRdb). At the level of the whole study: Peripheral blood was sampled at the time of initial diagnosis, prior to any treatment. Once sampling was done, hyperthyroidism patients were given methimazole at a starting dose of 30 mg daily, whereas ophthalmopathy patients were given high-dose intravenous methylprednisolone. TCR Vbeta CDR3 sequencing of roughly 140 peripheral blood samples (approximately 44 ophthalmopathy, 75 to 85 hyperthyroidism and around 17 progressor patients) is reported in the paper. For training and testing, the 100 or so patients in the discovery cohort were randomly divided in a 7:3 ratio. TCR V-J signatures able to tell the groups apart were searched for in a discovery cohort of 90 to 100 patients, of whom 43 had Graves' ophthalmopathy and about 60 had stable Graves' hyperthyroidism. Prospective prediction of ophthalmopathy was tested in an independent validation cohort of fewer than 20 hyperthyroidism patients and 15 to 17 patients who later progressed to ophthalmopathy. In addition, the study compared T-cell repertoires in thyroid tissue and in blood from a handful of Graves' hyperthyroidism patients. Study-level results and caveats: In validation, the model predicted progression to ophthalmopathy a median of 6.5 months before onset, with 65% to 71% sensitivity and 72.22% specificity. A 13 V-J signature model separated ophthalmopathy from stable hyperthyroidism, with approximately 87% sensitivity and roughly 82% specificity in cross-validation and 80%/75% in testing. Sample size was not statistically predetermined, and blinding of investigators to group allocation was not performed. Most expanded thyroid clonotypes (frequency above 0.001) were also detected in blood, suggesting blood repertoires may reflect thyroid immune responses.

The clonotype was recovered from a woman between 18 and 30 years old with Graves' hyperthyroidism. The chain joins TRBV2 to TRBJ2-3; a stretch of 14 junction bases matches TRBD2. The sample consisted of blood. The DNA sequence is given as TGTGCCAGCAACCCGGGACTAGCGGGAGCTGGTACAGATACGCAGTATTTT. This gives the protein CASNPGLAGAGTDTQYF.